Reported below is one T cell receptor beta chain. CDR1 and CDR2 from the germline V gene are MRHNA and SNTAGT. With V trimmed by 0 bases and J by 6 bases, 4 bases remained unmatched. The CDR3 is 14 residues long. This sample is drawn from a study of blood T cell repertoires in COVID-19. Clones were read by immunoSEQ multiplex PCR, and TCRdb kept only the in-frame ones, dropping some. Seen here are a few hundred thousand clones, 65% to 90% observed once, and the top ten hold roughly 7.8%. The TCR originated in a human donor in a cohort sampled during active COVID-19. The sample comprised peripheral blood. The chain joins TRBV6-4 to TRBJ2-5; 7 nucleotides align to TRBD1. CDR3 residues: CASSDSGQVKTQYF. The CDR3 region has the DNA TGTGCCAGCAGTGACTCAGGACAGGTCAAGACCCAGTACTTC.